What follows are 30 T cell receptor beta chains derived from one specimen sequenced in a study of identical twins. Using its own MiXCR run on the 5' RACE reads, TCRdb lists one record per CDR3 protein. Here the sample spans hundreds of thousands of distinct CDR3 sequences, more than 20% being singletons. These data were also reused for a study on yellow fever vaccine responses in identical twins.

Sequencing was done on a sample of CD4+ T cells sorted from blood. These receptors were obtained from a woman in her late teens or twenties in good health.

V is TRBV24-1 and J is TRBJ2-3, with D possibly being TRBD1 (5 bases). Germline-derived CDR1 and CDR2 are KGHDR and SFDVKD. The CDR3 length is 16 residues. V lost 5 bases, J lost 2 bases, and 16 bases lay in between. CDR3 region: CATSAPGPGHTDTQYF. For the CDR3, the DNA is TGTGCCACCAGTGCCCCAGGGCCAGGGCACACAGATACGCAGTATTTT.

This clonotype was detected only a few times. The chain recombines TRBV6-1 with TRBJ1-2, with TRBD1 as a possible D gene (6 bases). The CDR3 has 11 amino acids. In germline, CDR1 is MNHNS, CDR2 SASEGT. Trimming pared 3 bases from V and 7 bases from J, leaving 6 bases between. As DNA, the CDR3 is TGTGCCAGCAGTGAGGGGGCTGGCTACACCTTC. This sequence encodes CASSEGAGYTF.

The V and J genes are TRBV7-2 and TRBJ2-7; a weak D match, TRBD2 (7 bases). Trimming shortened V by 3 bases and J by 3 bases, and 15 bases separated the two germline ends. Germline V lookup: CDR1 SGHTA, CDR2 FQGNSA. The CDR3 is made up of 15 amino acids. CDR3 loop: CASSFSGGQVYEQYF. The CDR3 nucleotides read TGTGCCAGCAGCTTTTCGGGGGGACAAGTCTACGAGCAGTACTTC.

This clonotype was found a few times. V usage is TRBV3-1 and J usage is TRBJ1-2; 10 bases are shared with TRBD1. From germline, CDR1 is LGHDT and CDR2 YNNKEL (reference sequence). CDR3 size: 14 residues. V shed 2 bases and J 8 bases; nucleotides not matched to a gene: 5. The CDR3 region is CASSQLGTGEGYTF. CDR3 coding DNA: TGTGCCAGCAGCCAATTGGGGACAGGGGAAGGCTACACCTTC.

In its sample, this clonotype was seen a few times. The chain carries TRBV28 and TRBJ2-7; 12 positions agree with TRBD2. The CDR3 runs to 15 residues. Germline loops: CDR1 MDHEN, CDR2 SYDVKM. Trimming at V came to 5 bases and at J to 1 base, leaving 3 bases not matched to a gene. CDR3 nucleotides: TGTGCCAGCAGTGGAGGACTAGCGGGGTCCTACGAGCAGTACTTC. Amino acid sequence: CASSGGLAGSYEQYF.

V gene TRBV24-1 combines with J gene TRBJ2-1; D tentatively fits TRBD1 or TRBD2 (5 bases each). Trimming cost V 3 bases and J 1 base, with 15 bases left between them. CDR1 and CDR2 (germline): KGHDR, SFDVKD. CDR3 size: 17 residues. DNA of the CDR3: TGTGCCACCAGTGATACCCGACAGCCGGGGTCCTACAATGAGCAGTTCTTC. It translates to CATSDTRQPGSYNEQFF.

A few counts support this clonotype. V is TRBV7-2 and J is TRBJ2-3; the D gene is possibly TRBD2 (6 bases). This CDR3 is 15 amino acids long. Per the germline V gene, CDR1 is SGHTA and CDR2 is FQGNSA. V lost 7 bases, J lost 3 bases, and 17 bases lay in between. The CDR3 DNA is TGTGCCAGCACCTGGGGGTCCGGGAGAACAGATACGCAGTATTTT. Translation gives CASTWGSGRTDTQYF.

The chain employs TRBV10-3 and TRBJ1-1; 8 bases align to TRBD1. Germline V gene lookup returns CDR1 ENHRY and CDR2 SYGVKD. V lost 10 bases and J lost 7; bases outside the gene matches: 8. This CDR3 is built from 12 residues. This CDR3 is CATTDRDSEAFF. The DNA for the CDR3 is TGTGCCACAACGGACAGGGATAGTGAAGCTTTCTTT.

A few counts support this clonotype. The V and J genes are TRBV5-1 and TRBJ1-1; 10 positions match TRBD1. Germline lookup yields CDR1 SGHRS and CDR2 YFSETQ. J lost 0 bases, V lost 5 bases, and 16 bases had no gene match. The CDR3 spans 19 residues. This chain's CDR3 is CASRLSPGGQGYMNTEAFF. The CDR3 nucleotides read TGCGCCAGCAGATTGTCCCCGGGGGGACAGGGGTACATGAACACTGAAGCTTTCTTT.

This clonotype has more than one count but fewer than ten. The rearrangement joins TRBV4-1 to TRBJ2-5, with 7 bases lining up with TRBD1. There are 18 residues in the CDR3. Germline-derived CDR1 and CDR2 are MGHRA and YSYEKL. The V segment lost 0 bases and the J segment 2 bases; nucleotides outside the gene matches: 12. The CDR3 sequence: CASSQDRRGHPSQETQYF. The DNA for the CDR3 is TGCGCCAGCAGCCAAGATCGAAGGGGGCACCCGTCTCAAGAGACCCAGTACTTC.

V gene TRBV20-1 combines with J gene TRBJ2-3; D is perhaps TRBD2 (6 bases). Germline loops: CDR1 DFQATT, CDR2 SNEGSKA (reference sequence). The CDR3 sequence is 13 residues long. V was cut by 4 bases and J by 0 bases, with 8 bases left in between. This chain's CDR3 is CSANRESTDTQYF. The CDR3 DNA sequence: TGCAGTGCTAACCGGGAGAGCACAGATACGCAGTATTTT.

This clonotype came up a few times. The chain has TRBV20-1 and TRBJ2-7, with no clear D. CDR1 and CDR2 from the germline V gene are DFQATT and SNEGSKA (reference sequence). The CDR3 spans 12 residues. The CDR3, as DNA: TGCAGTGCCAGAGGTCCGGGTTCCGAGCAGTACGTC. This gives the protein CSARGPGSEQYV.

This chain connects TRBV7-9 to TRBJ2-7, with D tentatively TRBD1 (6 bases). This CDR3 region has 14 residues. From germline, CDR1 is SEHNR and CDR2 FQNEAQ (reference sequence). V gave up 8 bases and J gave up 3 bases, with 17 bases separating them. CDR3 nucleotides: TGTGCCAGCGGTAATCGGGACACCAACTACGAGCAGTACTTC. The encoded protein is CASGNRDTNYEQYF.

This chain joins TRBV29-1 and TRBJ2-3; D call uncertain. V was pared by 4 bases and J by 2 bases, with 10 bases between. Per germline, CDR1 SQVTM and CDR2 ANQGSEA. The CDR3 is made up of 13 amino acids. The CDR3 loop is CSVASLVTDTQYF. CDR3 bases: TGCAGCGTTGCCTCCCTGGTCACAGATACGCAGTATTTT.

In this sample, this clonotype turned up a few times. The chain employs TRBV7-2 and TRBJ2-3; D might be TRBD1 or TRBD2, each matching 5 bases. V lost 5 bases and J 14 bases, leaving 20 bases between the germline ends. The germline V gene has CDR1 SGHTA and CDR2 FQGNSA. The CDR3 runs to 13 residues. CDR3 in DNA: TGTGCCAGCAGCAGCAACCCGGGACGGAAGGTGTATTTT. Protein product: CASSSNPGRKVYF.

This clonotype was picked up a small number of times. This chain joins TRBV5-1 and TRBJ2-4; D uncertain. In germline, CDR1 is SGHRS, CDR2 YFSETQ. CDR3 length equals 12 residues. V was cut by 1 base and J by 6 bases, with 5 bases left in between. The DNA for the CDR3 is TGCGCCAGCAGCTTGACAGCAAACATTCAGTACTTC. As protein: CASSLTANIQYF.

The chain joins TRBV2 to TRBJ1-3; D is ambiguous. The CDR3 covers 13 residues. Germline V gene data show CDR1 as SNHLY and CDR2 as FYNNEI. V was clipped by 1 base and J by 5 bases, with 6 bases between them. The chain's CDR3 is CASSEVMRNTIYF. CDR3 DNA: TGTGCCAGCAGTGAAGTCATGAGAAACACCATATATTTT.

This clonotype was recorded a few times. The chain joins TRBV18 to TRBJ1-4; 7 bases are a match to TRBD1. Looked up from germline, CDR1 is KGHSH and CDR2 is LQKENI. CDR3 size: 17 residues. The J segment lost 4 bases and the V segment lost 0 bases, leaving 8 bases of the junction unmatched. The CDR3 sequence is CASSPPALGQNNEKLFF. CDR3 coding DNA: TGTGCCAGCTCACCACCGGCATTGGGACAGAATAATGAAAAACTGTTTTTT.

This sequence joins TRBV29-1 and TRBJ2-3, with TRBD2 identical over 7 bases. The CDR3 runs to 12 residues. Trimming took 2 bases from V and 8 from J; bases not matched to a gene: 4. Per germline, CDR1 SQVTM and CDR2 ANQGSEA. This CDR3 is CSVESGGVTQYF. Here the CDR3 DNA reads TGCAGCGTTGAATCGGGAGGTGTTACGCAGTATTTT.

This clonotype was seen only a few times. This chain joins TRBV28 and TRBJ2-5, with a weak D call TRBD1 (7 bases). V dropped 6 bases and J dropped 5 bases, with 19 bases sitting between them. The germline V gene has CDR1 MDHEN and CDR2 SYDVKM. The CDR3 length is 15 residues. This chain's CDR3 is CASSLYGAGQETQYF. CDR3 DNA sequence: TGTGCCAGCAGCCTCTACGGGGCGGGACAGGAGACCCAGTACTTC.

This chain joins TRBV5-1 and TRBJ1-1; D is ambiguous. V was clipped by 4 bases and J by 7 bases, with 8 bases between them. The germline gives CDR1 SGHRS, CDR2 YFSETQ. The CDR3 is 11 residues long. The CDR3 nucleotides read TGCGCCAGCAGCCGGGAGAATGAAGCTTTCTTT. This translates into CASSRENEAFF.

This chain uses TRBV20-1 with TRBJ2-3; D not certain. Germline V gives CDR1 DFQATT, CDR2 SNEGSKA (reference sequence). V dropped 1 base and J dropped 6 bases, with 14 bases sitting between them. The CDR3 spans 14 residues. The CDR3 sequence is CSARVVGKGDTQYF. The CDR3 region has the DNA TGCAGTGCTAGAGTCGTAGGGAAAGGGGATACGCAGTATTTT.

This clonotype appeared a few times. This sequence joins TRBV20-1 and TRBJ2-2; D call uncertain. The CDR3 has 15 residues. In germline, CDR1 is DFQATT, CDR2 SNEGSKA (reference sequence). Trimming shortened V by 3 bases and J by 1 base, and 12 bases separated the two germline ends. The CDR3 here is CSARPLSRNTGELFF. The CDR3 DNA reads TGCAGTGCTAGGCCGCTTTCTAGGAACACCGGGGAGCTGTTTTTT.

The V gene is TRBV18, the J gene TRBJ2-1; unclear D gene. This CDR3 has 13 residues. Trimming removed 3 bases at V and 6 bases at J, with 9 bases between. Looked up from germline, CDR1 is KGHSH and CDR2 is LQKENI. CDR3 residues: CASSPLSVNEQFF. As DNA, the CDR3 is TGTGCCAGCTCACCGCTCTCCGTCAATGAGCAGTTCTTC.

A few counts support this clonotype. This chain joins TRBV28 and TRBJ1-5; possible D gene TRBD1, 6 bases. CDR3 length: 14 residues. V lost 3 bases and J lost 5, with 11 bases in between. Germline assignment: CDR1 MDHEN and CDR2 SYDVKM. The CDR3 region has the DNA TGTGCCAGCAGTTTGGGGGGCCCGTATCAGCCCCAGCATTTT. This codes for CASSLGGPYQPQHF.

This clonotype came up a few times. The chain recombines TRBV20-1 with TRBJ2-1; the match to TRBD2 covers 10 bases. Trimming cost V 1 base and J 5 bases; bases outside gene matches: 5. The length of the CDR3 is 15 residues. CDR1 is DFQATT, CDR2 SNEGSKA, per germline (reference sequence). CDR3 residues: CSARVGTSVDNEQFF. The CDR3 nucleotides read TGCAGTGCTAGAGTGGGGACTAGCGTTGACAATGAGCAGTTCTTC.

The table lists this clonotype with a few counts. CDR3 nucleotide sequence: TGCGCCAGCAGCATTGACAGGGGGCTTGACTATGGCTACACCTTC. It yields the protein CASSIDRGLDYGYTF. The gene calls are TRBV5-1 and TRBJ1-2, with 10 positions matching TRBD1. CDR1 is SGHRS, CDR2 YFSETQ, per germline. This CDR3 spans 15 amino acids. V gave up 4 bases and J gave up 3 bases; unmatched junction bases: 6.

This clonotype has a handful of counts. The chain uses TRBV5-1 and TRBJ2-7; D gene uncertain. CDR1 is SGHRS and CDR2 is YFSETQ in the germline V gene. This CDR3 region has 13 residues. Trimming cost V 0 bases and J 4 bases, with 8 bases left between them. CDR3 sequence (DNA): TGCGCCAGCAGCTTGGACAAGATTTACGAGCAGTACTTC. It encodes CASSLDKIYEQYF.

This clonotype was seen only once. The rearrangement uses TRBV6-1 and TRBJ1-1; no clear D gene. V dropped 4 bases and J dropped 11 bases, with 5 bases sitting between them. CDR1 is MNHNS and CDR2 is SASEGT in the germline V gene. The CDR3 is 9 residues long. In DNA form, the CDR3 reads TGTGCCAGCAGTGGGTTTGCTTTCTTT. It specifies CASSGFAFF.

This clonotype was observed a few times. The rearrangement joins TRBV13 to TRBJ2-7; perhaps D is TRBD1 or TRBD2 (6 bases each). Trimming left V 4 bases short and J 11 bases short, with 21 bases between. Germline lookup yields CDR1 PRHDT and CDR2 FYEKMQ (reference sequence). CDR3 size: 14 residues. CDR3 nucleotide sequence: TGTGCCAGCAGCTCCCCCGGGGGCACGGAGGGGGAGTACTTC. Amino acid sequence: CASSSPGGTEGEYF. Drawing the rest from reference TRBV13 and TRBJ2-7, the complete variable domain is AAGVIQSPRHLIKEKRETATLKCYPIPRHDTVYWYQQGPGQDPQFLISFYEKMQSDKGSIPDRFSAQQFSDYHSELNMSSLELGDSALYFCASSSPGGTEGEYFGPGTRLTVT.